The next 18 T cell receptor beta chains were all read from a single sample in a study of T cell responses to AZD1222 COVID-19 vaccine (dated by TCRdb to 2020 to 2022). What the time point label conveys for this sample: about 28 days (+/-7) after the second vaccine dose. Library method: the immunoSEQ multiplex PCR assay. This immuneACCESS table, as held by TCRdb, lists in-frame sequences with V and J called but not all clones. Of the missing ones, under half trace to an unresolved V gene in checked studies; the others have no known cause. In all, the sample holds 140,000 to 150,000 clones, and about nine tenths of those were seen once. The top ten clonotypes cover roughly 1.7% of the sample. Here the sequenced sample was peripheral blood, taken 28 days after the second AZD1222 dose. Receptor source: an adult who received the AZD1222 COVID-19 vaccine.

Comments on this clone: One junction end does not reproduce the germline sequence, and a read error may be involved. The CDR3 reads CAWRLAGGPGISYF. The CDR3 nucleotides are TGTGCCTGGAGACTAGCGGGAGGGCCCGGGATTTCATATTTC. The chain uses TRBV30 and TRBJ2-4, with 13 positions matching TRBD2. CDR3 length: 14 residues. Germline assignment: CDR1 GTSNPN and CDR2 SVGIG (reference sequence).

This clone was recorded a few times. The chain recombines TRBV7-9 with TRBJ1-2; 10 positions agree with TRBD1. This CDR3 spans 14 amino acids. The junction had 5 bases not matched to a gene; V was cut back by 3 bases and J by 7 bases. Germline V gives CDR1 SEHNR, CDR2 FQNEAQ (reference sequence). The CDR3 DNA follows: TGTGCCAGCAGCTTCGACGGGACAGGGGTTGGCTACACCTTC. This gives the protein CASSFDGTGVGYTF. The variable domain in full, with the rest retrieved from reference TRBV7-9 and TRBJ1-2, is DTGVSQNPRHKITKRGQNVTFRCDPISEHNRLYWYRQTLGQGPEFLTYFQNEAQLEKSRLLSDRFSAERPKGSFSTLEIQRTEQGDSAMYLCASSFDGTGVGYTFGSGTRLTVV.

This chain's CDR3 is CASRAGESYEQYF. The CDR3 nucleotides are TGTGCCAGTAGGGCAGGGGAATCCTACGAGCAGTACTTC. The chain uses TRBV19 and TRBJ2-7; a weak D match, TRBD1 (6 bases). V was clipped by 6 bases and J by 1 base, with 10 bases between them. Per germline, CDR1 LNHDA and CDR2 SQIVND (reference sequence). This CDR3 has 13 amino acids.

This clone is a singleton in its sample. The chain combines TRBV5-1 with TRBJ2-3, with TRBD2 matching 9 bases. CDR3 length: 18 residues. In germline, CDR1 is SGHRS, CDR2 YFSETQ. Trimming at V came to 0 bases and at J to 3 bases, leaving 11 bases not matched to a gene. The CDR3 region has the DNA TGCGCCAGCAGCTTGGTGGGGGGCGGGAGGGCCGAAACAGATACGCAGTATTTT. It encodes CASSLVGGGRAETDTQYF.

The rearrangement links TRBV14 to TRBJ1-4, with TRBD1 matching over 10 bases. Germline V gene lookup returns CDR1 SGHDN and CDR2 FVKESK. This CDR3 spans 14 amino acids. Unmatched junction bases numbered 4, after V lost 5 bases and J lost 7 bases. The CDR3 reads CASSYRTGGEKLFF. The CDR3 nucleotides read TGTGCCAGCAGCTACCGGACAGGGGGTGAAAAACTGTTTTTT.

In its sample, this clone was seen a few times. The rearrangement uses TRBV5-1 and TRBJ2-7; possible D gene TRBD1, 6 bases. The germline V gene has CDR1 SGHRS and CDR2 YFSETQ. Deletions cut 3 bases from V and 6 bases from J, with 16 bases between. The CDR3 runs to 14 residues. This chain's CDR3 is CASSYQQGSGEQYF. CDR3 nucleotide sequence: TGCGCCAGCAGCTACCAACAGGGTTCTGGCGAGCAGTACTTC.

This clone was found once. The chain carries TRBV4-3 and TRBJ1-1, with D unresolved. CDR3 length equals 13 residues. Trimming took 1 base from V and 3 from J, leaving 6 bases between them. Germline loops: CDR1 LGHNA, CDR2 YSLEER. The DNA for the CDR3 is TGCGCCAGCAGCCAAGGGGCCTACACTGAAGCTTTCTTT. Protein sequence: CASSQGAYTEAFF.

Here the CDR3 reads CSASPLTGVNQPQHF. In nucleotides, the CDR3 is TGCAGTGCTAGTCCCCTCACAGGGGTCAATCAGCCCCAGCATTTT. The chain uses TRBV20-1 and TRBJ1-5; TRBD1 agrees at 7 bases. Germline loops: CDR1 DFQATT, CDR2 SNEGSKA (reference sequence). The V segment lost 3 bases and the J segment 3 bases; nucleotides outside the gene matches: 8. The CDR3 length is 15 residues.

This chain joins TRBV7-3 and TRBJ1-1, with D possibly matching TRBD1 (5 bases). The CDR3 contains 13 residues. V shed 1 base and J shed 7 bases, with 10 bases lying between them. Germline V gives CDR1 SGHTA, CDR2 FQGTGA. The CDR3 DNA follows: TGTGCCAGCAGCTTAAGTGGACACGATGAAGCTTTCTTT. Encoded protein: CASSLSGHDEAFF.

The chain is built from TRBV27 and TRBJ1-3; D remains ambiguous. V lost 4 bases to trimming and J lost 1 base, with 8 bases between them. This CDR3 spans 14 amino acids. The germline gives CDR1 MNHEY, CDR2 SMNVEV (reference sequence). CDR3 region: CASSSVQSGNTIYF. The CDR3 DNA reads as TGTGCCAGCAGTTCCGTACAGTCTGGAAACACCATATATTTT.

The J gene is TRBJ1-5, the V gene TRBV4-1, with a possible D match to TRBD1 (5 bases). Germline CDR1 and CDR2: MGHRA and YSYEKL. Trimming took 0 bases from V and 5 from J, leaving 11 bases between them. The CDR3 runs to 15 residues. In DNA, the CDR3 is TGCGCCAGCAGCCAAGAAGTAGGGGAATATCAGCCCCAGCATTTT. Protein: CASSQEVGEYQPQHF.

This chain links TRBV11-2 with TRBJ1-6; no firm D call. This CDR3 is 14 amino acids long. Trimming took off 5 bases at V and 3 bases at J, with 8 bases between the two ends. Per germline, CDR1 SGHAT and CDR2 FQNNGV. This chain's CDR3 is CASSPRNYNSPLHF. The CDR3 nucleotides are TGTGCCAGCAGCCCTCGGAACTATAATTCACCCCTCCACTTT.

V usage is TRBV28 and J usage is TRBJ2-4; D might be TRBD2 (6 bases). This CDR3 spans 17 amino acids. Looked up from germline, CDR1 is MDHEN and CDR2 is SYDVKM. Trimming removed 2 bases from V and 0 bases from J, with 14 bases in between. DNA of the CDR3: TGTGCCAGCAGTTTAAGTGGCGGGATTACAGCCAAAAACATTCAGTACTTC. It translates to CASSLSGGITAKNIQYF.

This clone was seen only once. V gene TRBV7-9 combines with J gene TRBJ2-1, with 10 nucleotides matching TRBD2. The germline V gene encodes CDR1 SEHNR and CDR2 FQNEAQ (reference sequence). After removal of 5 bases from V and 5 bases from J, the junction contained 9 bases not matched to a gene. This CDR3 is 16 amino acids long. Here the CDR3 reads CASSPRPLAGDNEQFF. The CDR3 coding sequence is TGTGCCAGCAGCCCGAGACCCCTAGCGGGAGACAATGAGCAGTTCTTC.

The chain has TRBV7-2 and TRBJ2-6; 7 bases fit TRBD2. Per the germline V gene, CDR1 is SGHTA and CDR2 is FQGNSA. CDR3 length: 17 residues. V shed 2 bases, J shed 3 bases, and the junction held 7 bases outside the gene matches. CDR3 loop: CASSLWGGSLGANVLTF. CDR3 bases: TGTGCCAGCAGCTTATGGGGAGGGAGCCTTGGGGCCAACGTCCTGACTTTC.

The CDR3 DNA follows: TGCGCCAGCAGCTTGAAGAGTCAGAGAGCAGATACGCAGTATTTT. It encodes CASSLKSQRADTQYF. The genes are TRBV5-1 and TRBJ2-3; D ambiguous. CDR1 is SGHRS and CDR2 is YFSETQ in the germline V gene. The CDR3 extends over 15 amino acids. V lost 1 base and J lost 4, with 13 bases in between.

The CDR3 is CAWNRGTGELFF. CDR3 DNA sequence: TGTGCCTGGAATAGAGGCACCGGGGAGCTGTTTTTT. The gene calls are TRBV30 and TRBJ2-2, with D unclear. Germline assignment: CDR1 GTSNPN and CDR2 SVGIG (reference sequence). This CDR3 is 12 amino acids long. Trimming removed 4 bases at V and 4 bases at J, with 7 bases between. The whole variable domain, remainder taken from reference TRBV30 and TRBJ2-2, is SQTIHQWPATLVQPVGSPLSLECTVEGTSNPNLYWYRQAAGRGLQLLFYSVGIGQISSEVPQNLSASRPQDRQFILSSKKLLLSDSGFYLCAWNRGTGELFFGEGSRLTVL.

The J gene is TRBJ2-5, the V gene TRBV7-9, with D possibly matching TRBD1 (6 bases). Trimming removed 5 bases at V and 1 base at J, with 8 bases between. The CDR3 extends over 13 amino acids. Germline V gene sequence: CDR1 SEHNR, CDR2 FQNEAQ (reference sequence). CDR3 sequence reads: CASSRTVQETQYF. The DNA for the CDR3 is TGTGCCAGCAGCCGGACAGTCCAAGAGACCCAGTACTTC.